This TCR beta chain originates from a study of early T cells in non-severe SARS-CoV-2 infection. Study-level information: Unsorted whole blood bulk RNA was sequenced, with unpaired chains.

cDNA molecules, individually, were tagged with unique molecular identifiers. In TCRdb, the 5' RACE reads were re-called with MiXCR into one record per CDR3 protein. The repertoire holds 25,000 to 35,000 distinct CDR3 sequences, 4.7% seen once, with 7.9% in the top ten. General study results and limits: Matching against VDJdb likely underestimated virus-specific expansions, favoring anti-spike CD8.

Regarding this clonotype: The antigen is unknown.

Germline values: CDR1 SEHNR, CDR2 FQNEAQ (reference sequence). The CDR3 spans 13 residues. J was trimmed by 7 bases and V by 3 bases; bases with no gene match: 4. This TCR came from an adult who was a healthcare worker with PCR-confirmed SARS-CoV-2 infection or an uninfected control (not recorded which). The source material was whole blood. V is TRBV7-9 and J is TRBJ1-2, with 8 bases that match TRBD1. In nucleotides, the CDR3 is TGTGCCAGCAGCTTGGACAGGGCGACTGGCTACACCTTC. Translated: CASSLDRATGYTF.